The present T cell receptor (beta chain) was sequenced within a study of shared clonotypes between healthy human individuals. Study as a whole: For every donor, three CD4 naive, three CD4 memory, two CD8 naive and one CD8 memory plates were used. Study results and caveats: The rarefaction results pointed to incomplete sorted-subset sequencing despite large depth. Of the naive CD4 clonotypes, roughly 5.5% were shared across a handful of donors.

Clones were sequenced by immunoSEQ multiplex PCR, and TCRdb holds only the in-frame ones, with some missing. This table holds about 2.1 million clones, around 93% found once. The V gene lost 7 bases and the J gene lost 5 bases, with 20 bases spanning the gap. Germline V CDR1 and CDR2: MNHNS, SASEGT. CDR3 length equals 15 residues. On this clone: Its antigen is unknown.

It was CD45RO-negative cells, positively selected for CCR7, that made up naive CD8 cells, with terminally differentiated effector memory CD45RA+ cells excluded. What was sequenced was naive CD8+ T cells from PBMCs. This receptor was taken from a man younger than 35 in good health. Some clones in this sample may be carry-over from other donors' samples. The chain combines TRBV6-1 with TRBJ1-1; D is undetermined. CDR3 coding DNA: TGTGCCAGCACCTTAAAAAGGGAAGTTAAGACTGAAGCTTTCTTT. Translating it yields CASTLKREVKTEAFF.